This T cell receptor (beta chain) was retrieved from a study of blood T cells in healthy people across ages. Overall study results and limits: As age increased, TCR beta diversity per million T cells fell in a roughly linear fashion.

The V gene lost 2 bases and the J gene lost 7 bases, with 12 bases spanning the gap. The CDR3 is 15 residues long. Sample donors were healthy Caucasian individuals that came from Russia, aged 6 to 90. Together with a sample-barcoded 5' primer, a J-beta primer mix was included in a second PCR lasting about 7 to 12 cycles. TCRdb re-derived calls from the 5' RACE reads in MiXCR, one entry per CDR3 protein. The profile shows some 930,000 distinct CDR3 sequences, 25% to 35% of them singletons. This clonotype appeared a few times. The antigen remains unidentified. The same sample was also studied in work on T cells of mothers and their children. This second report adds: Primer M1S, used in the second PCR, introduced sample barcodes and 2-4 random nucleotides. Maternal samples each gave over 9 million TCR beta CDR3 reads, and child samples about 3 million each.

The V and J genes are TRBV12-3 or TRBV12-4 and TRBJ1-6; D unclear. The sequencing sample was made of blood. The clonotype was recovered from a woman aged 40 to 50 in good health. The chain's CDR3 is CASSLQRLTNSPLHF. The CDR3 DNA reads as TGTGCCAGCAGTTTACAACGGTTAACCAATTCACCCCTCCACTTT.